This TCR beta chain was identified in a study of T-cell reconstitution after alpha-beta-depleted transplantation in children. It was with unique molecular identifiers that the TCRbeta library was prepared. TCRdb called the PCR reads again in MiXCR, with one record for every CDR3 protein. The sample has about 600,000 distinct CDR3 sequences; about 11% are singletons. Sequences were derived from PBMCs from the stem cell graft donor, sampled from the stem cell graft. This TCR was sampled from a human donor who donated a stem cell graft to a child with acute myeloid leukemia.

The CDR3 region has the DNA TGTGCCAGCAGCCCAAGGGGCCCCGGCGGCACGCAGTATTTT. Encoded protein: CASSPRGPGGTQYF. The V gene is TRBV7-2, the J gene TRBJ2-3; perhaps TRBD1 as D (5 bases). The CDR3 contains 14 residues. V shed 5 bases and J shed 9 bases, with 18 bases lying between them. Germline CDR1 SGHTA, CDR2 FQGNSA.